This passage covers 11 T cell receptor beta chains from one sample sequenced in a study of cytomegalovirus exposure and HLA in healthy donors. The PCR ran on 60 Vbeta and 13 Jbeta primers. Method: immunoSEQ multiplex PCR; TCRdb's copy keeps in-frame clones and lacks some. Seen here are 150,000 or so clones, more than 75% observed once, and the top ten hold approximately 15%. The sequencing input was PBMCs. These TCRs come from a woman aged 40 to 50 in good health and CMV-seronegative.

The V gene is TRBV28, the J gene TRBJ1-5; D might be TRBD1 (5 bases). This CDR3 spans 15 amino acids. Germline V gives CDR1 MDHEN, CDR2 SYDVKM. The ends were cut back, 1 base at V and 4 bases at J, with 11 bases in the middle. DNA of the CDR3: TGTGCCAGCAGTTTATCGATACGGGGGAATCAGCCCCAGCATTTT. Amino acid sequence: CASSLSIRGNQPQHF.

This clone was counted only a few times. This sequence joins TRBV5-1 and TRBJ1-4; D unclear. The germline gives CDR1 SGHRS, CDR2 YFSETQ. This CDR3 is built from 17 residues. The germline V and J ends were trimmed by 2 bases and 0 bases, with 14 bases remaining between them. The CDR3 reads CASSFEASSTTNEKLFF. In DNA, the CDR3 is TGCGCCAGCAGCTTTGAGGCCTCCAGTACAACTAATGAAAAACTGTTTTTT.

The chain is built from TRBV4-1 and TRBJ2-2, with D possibly TRBD2 on 5 matching bases. This CDR3 has 16 amino acids. The V end lost 4 bases, the J end lost 0 bases, and 12 bases lay between the germline ends. Germline assignment: CDR1 MGHRA and CDR2 YSYEKL. CDR3 DNA: TGCGCCAGCAGCCGCACCCCCGGGACGAACACCGGGGAGCTGTTTTTT. It encodes CASSRTPGTNTGELFF.

This clone was seen once. The chain joins TRBV6-6 to TRBJ1-1; D unclear. V lost 2 bases, J lost 1 base, and 14 bases lay in between. The CDR3 loop spans 16 amino acids. Germline lookup yields CDR1 MNHNY and CDR2 SVGAGI (reference sequence). The CDR3 nucleotides are TGTGCCAGCAGTTACAGCGACTTACCGAAGAACACTGAAGCTTTCTTT. Its translation is CASSYSDLPKNTEAFF.

The chain uses TRBV13 and TRBJ2-7; a weak D match, TRBD2 (6 bases). CDR1 is PRHDT and CDR2 is FYEKMQ in the germline V gene (reference sequence). V was pared by 6 bases and J by 2 bases, with 11 bases between. CDR3 size: 13 residues. Here the CDR3 DNA reads TGTGCCAGCAGGGTTGCGGGAACCTACGAGCAGTACTTC. Encoded protein: CASRVAGTYEQYF. Full variable domain (remainder filled in from reference TRBV13 and TRBJ2-7): AAGVIQSPRHLIKEKRETATLKCYPIPRHDTVYWYQQGPGQDPQFLISFYEKMQSDKGSIPDRFSAQQFSDYHSELNMSSLELGDSALYFCASRVAGTYEQYFGPGTRLTVT.

V and J are TRBV4-2 and TRBJ2-1, with 7 positions matching TRBD1. This CDR3 spans 16 amino acids. The V gene's germline CDR1 is LGHNA and CDR2 YNFKEQ. With V trimmed by 1 base and J by 0 bases, 3 bases remained unmatched. CDR3 loop: CASSQAAGGSYNEQFF. CDR3 nucleotide sequence: TGTGCCAGCAGCCAAGCCGCAGGGGGCTCCTACAATGAGCAGTTCTTC.

This chain links TRBV7-8 with TRBJ2-2; weak D call: TRBD2 (6 bases). The CDR3 sequence is 13 residues long. Trimming removed 7 bases at V and 5 bases at J, with 11 bases between. CDR1 SGHVS and CDR2 FQNEAQ come from the germline V gene. The CDR3 protein is CASTPGGTGELFF. The CDR3 DNA reads TGTGCCAGCACCCCCGGGGGAACCGGGGAGCTGTTTTTT. Full variable domain (rest looked up from reference TRBV7-8 and TRBJ2-2): GAGVSQSPRYKVAKRGQDVALRCDPISGHVSLFWYQQALGQGPEFLTYFQNEAQLDKSGLPSDRFFAERPEGSVSTLKIQRTQQEDSAVYLCASTPGGTGELFFGEGSRLTVL.

This clone was seen only once. A read error may produce the germline difference seen at one junction end. The chain joins TRBV19 to TRBJ1-1; TRBD1 matches at 8 bases. The CDR3 contains 14 residues. Germline CDR1 reads LNHDA; CDR2 reads SQIVND (reference sequence). CDR3 DNA: TGTGCCAGTAGTAGGACAGGGCTGAACACTGAAGCTTCCTTT. This sequence encodes CASSRTGLNTEASF. Looking up the rest from reference TRBV19 and TRBJ1-1 gives the full variable domain: DGGITQSPKYLFRKEGQNVTLSCEQNLNHDAMYWYRQDPGQGLRLIYYSQIVNDFQKGDIAEGYSVSREKKESFPLTVTSAQKNPTAFYLCASSRTGLNTEASFGQGTRLTVV.

The chain joins TRBV7-3 to TRBJ2-5; 7 bases are a match to TRBD2. CDR1 is SGHTA, CDR2 FQGTGA, per germline. V lost 2 bases to trimming and J lost 2 bases; unmatched junction nucleotides: 5. This CDR3 region has 15 residues. The CDR3 is CASSLRPGGQETQYF. In nucleotides, the CDR3 is TGTGCCAGCAGCTTACGGCCGGGGGGACAAGAGACCCAGTACTTC.

This rearrangement joins TRBV5-6 to TRBJ2-7; maybe TRBD1 (6 bases). CDR1 SGHDT and CDR2 YYEEEE come from the germline V gene. V gave up 4 bases and J gave up 7 bases, with 12 bases separating them. The length of the CDR3 is 12 residues. CDR3 in DNA: TGTGCCAGCAGCGCAACTAGGGGGGAGCAGTACTTC. It translates to CASSATRGEQYF.

The V and J genes are TRBV19 and TRBJ1-1; D is uncertain. The CDR3 totals 15 residues. Trimming took 0 bases from V and 2 from J, leaving 10 bases between them. The germline gives CDR1 LNHDA, CDR2 SQIVND (reference sequence). The CDR3 region has the DNA TGTGCCAGTAGTATAGATCGTCCGGGAAACACTGAAGCTTTCTTT. This encodes CASSIDRPGNTEAFF.